This T cell receptor beta chain was retrieved from a study of blood T cells in healthy people across ages. The CDR3 length is 15 residues. From germline, CDR1 is SGHAT and CDR2 FQNNGV. V lost 5 bases, J lost 1 base, and 6 bases stayed unmatched. Next came a second PCR, run for 7 to 11 cycles, which used a sample-barcoded 5' primer along with a J-beta primer mix. MiXCR, run by TCRdb on the 5' RACE reads, gives a single entry per CDR3 protein. This table has around 1,500,000 distinct CDR3 sequences, 28% appearing once. The chain is built from TRBV11-2 and TRBJ2-7; TRBD1 matches 9 bases. Input material: blood. The TCR sequence derives from a woman aged 25 to 39 in good health. The DNA of the CDR3 is TGTGCCAGCAGCCCTACAGGGGGCCCGTCCTACGAGCAGTACTTC. Encoded protein: CASSPTGGPSYEQYF.